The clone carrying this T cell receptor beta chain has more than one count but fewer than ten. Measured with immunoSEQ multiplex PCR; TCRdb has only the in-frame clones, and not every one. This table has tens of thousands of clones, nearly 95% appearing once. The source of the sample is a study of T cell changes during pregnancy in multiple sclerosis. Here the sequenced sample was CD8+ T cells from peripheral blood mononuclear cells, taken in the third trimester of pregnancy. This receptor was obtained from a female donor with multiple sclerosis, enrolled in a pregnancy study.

CDR3 coding DNA: TGTGCCAGCAGCGCGACACCACCGGACAGAACGTCTGAAGCTTTCTTT. Translation: CASSATPPDRTSEAFF. The J gene is TRBJ1-1, the V gene TRBV9; a weak D match, TRBD1 (6 bases). Germline V gene lookup returns CDR1 SGDLS and CDR2 YYNGEE. The CDR3 runs 16 residues. Trimming took 3 bases from V and 6 from J, leaving 21 bases between them.